This T cell receptor (beta chain) was captured by sequencing in a study of blood T cell repertoires in COVID-19. Clinical history reported by participants formed the basis on which cohorts were assigned. Between the trimmed V and J ends, which lost 5 bases and 4 bases, there was a span of 14 bases. The germline V gene encodes CDR1 SEHNR and CDR2 FQNEAQ (reference sequence). This CDR3 region has 14 residues. The method was immunoSEQ multiplex PCR; TCRdb's version includes in-frame clones alone and lacks a portion of them. The repertoire includes roughly 270,000 clones, roughly 80% of them detected once, and 5% sits in the top ten.

Sequenced sample: PBMCs or T cells enriched from blood (not recorded which). The V and J genes are TRBV7-9 and TRBJ2-5; D is unclear. The TCR originated in a man aged 35 to 55 who had been exposed to COVID-19. The CDR3 protein is CASSPVENLETQYF. CDR3 sequence (DNA): TGTGCCAGCAGCCCTGTAGAGAACCTAGAGACCCAGTACTTC.